These 5 T cell receptor beta chains were sequenced from one sample in a study of cytomegalovirus exposure and HLA in healthy donors. Primers included in the PCR were 60 Vbeta and 13 Jbeta primers. TCRdb's copy holds only in-frame clones and misses some; the assay was immunoSEQ multiplex PCR. This sample's table reports approximately 110,000 clones. Sequencing used PBMCs. The receptor set was obtained from a man in his fifties or sixties in good health and CMV-seronegative.

The V gene is TRBV7-3, the J gene TRBJ2-3, with a possible D match to TRBD1 (6 bases). The germline V and J ends were trimmed by 4 bases and 0 bases, with 14 bases remaining between them. CDR1 is SGHTA, CDR2 FQGTGA, per germline. The CDR3 consists of 16 residues. CDR3: CASSSGVHPSTDTQYF. DNA for the CDR3: TGTGCCAGCAGCTCAGGGGTCCATCCTAGCACAGATACGCAGTATTTT. Full variable domain (rest looked up from reference TRBV7-3 and TRBJ2-3): GAGVSQTPSNKVTEKGKYVELRCDPISGHTALYWYRQSLGQGPEFLIYFQGTGAADDSGLPNDRFFAVRPEGSVSTLKIQRTERGDSAVYLCASSSGVHPSTDTQYFGPGTRLTVL.

The CDR3 nucleotides are TGTGCCAGCAGTGAAGGCAGGGGCCCGTCCTATGGCTACACCTTC. Translated: CASSEGRGPSYGYTF. The V gene is TRBV6-1, the J gene TRBJ1-2; tentative D call: TRBD1 (6 bases). CDR3 length equals 15 residues. Germline assignment: CDR1 MNHNS and CDR2 SASEGT. Trimming shortened V by 1 base and J by 4 bases, and 13 bases separated the two germline ends.

The rearrangement links TRBV6-1 to TRBJ2-3, with 10 positions matching TRBD2. J lost 5 bases, V lost 6 bases, and 8 bases had no gene match. The CDR3 is 15 amino acids. Germline V gene sequence: CDR1 MNHNS, CDR2 SASEGT. CDR3 in DNA: TGTGCCAGCAGCCTCGTTAGCGGGAGGATAGATACGCAGTATTTT. This encodes CASSLVSGRIDTQYF.

The chain uses TRBV4-3 and TRBJ1-3, with 7 positions matching TRBD1. This CDR3 comprises 16 residues. V lost 2 bases to trimming and J lost 2 bases; unmatched junction nucleotides: 6. From germline, CDR1 is LGHNA and CDR2 YSLEER. As DNA, the CDR3 is TGCGCCAGCAGCCAATCACGACAGGGAGCTGGAAACACCATATATTTT. Translation gives CASSQSRQGAGNTIYF.

This chain links TRBV10-2 with TRBJ2-5; possibly TRBD2 for D (5 bases). Germline CDR1 is WSHSY and CDR2 is SAAADI. The germline V and J ends were trimmed by 4 bases and 4 bases, with 10 bases remaining between them. CDR3 length equals 13 residues. The CDR3 nucleotides read TGCGCCAGCAGTGTTTTAGCGTCAGAGACCCAGTACTTC. This codes for CASSVLASETQYF.